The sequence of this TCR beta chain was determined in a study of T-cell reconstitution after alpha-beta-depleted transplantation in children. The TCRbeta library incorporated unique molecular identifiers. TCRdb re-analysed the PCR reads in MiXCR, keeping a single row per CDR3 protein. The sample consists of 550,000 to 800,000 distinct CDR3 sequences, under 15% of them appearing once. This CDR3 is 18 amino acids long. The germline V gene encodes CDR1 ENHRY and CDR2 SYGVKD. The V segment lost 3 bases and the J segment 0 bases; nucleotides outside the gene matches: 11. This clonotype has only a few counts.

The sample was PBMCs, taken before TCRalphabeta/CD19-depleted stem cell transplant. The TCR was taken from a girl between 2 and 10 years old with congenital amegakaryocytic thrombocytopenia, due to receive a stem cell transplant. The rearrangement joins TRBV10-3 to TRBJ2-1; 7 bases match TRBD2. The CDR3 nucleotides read TGTGCCATCAGTGATTCACTGGGAGGCGGGAGCTCCTACAATGAGCAGTTCTTC. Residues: CAISDSLGGGSSYNEQFF.